The entry that follows covers one T cell receptor beta chain sequence. Per the original methods: Estimates of nucleated cell counts were drawn from the amplification of reference gene primers. The protocol was immunoSEQ multiplex PCR, while the TCRdb copy is restricted to in-frame clones and leaves out a portion. The D gene and trimming were derived from the DNA, and the V and J assignments and clone size from that table. Altogether about 670,000 clones are present, around 90% being singletons, with the ten largest covering under 0.3%. Trimming stripped 0 bases from V and 2 bases from J, with 15 bases between. The length of the CDR3 is 17 residues. Looked up from germline, CDR1 is SGDLS and CDR2 is YYNGEE. This record belongs to a study of blood T cell repertoires in COVID-19. The wider study: The United States, Italy and Spain provided the acute and convalescent COVID-19 samples.

The receptor's source is a woman in her late teens or twenties with acute or convalescent COVID-19. The chain links TRBV9 to TRBJ1-3; a weak D match, TRBD1 (6 bases). Source material: peripheral blood. The CDR3 region has the DNA TGTGCCAGCAGCGTAGACATACGAAACAGGGCTGGAAACACCATATATTTT. Amino acid sequence: CASSVDIRNRAGNTIYF.